The 16 T cell receptor beta chains given below trace back to one sample, sequenced in a study of response to subunit inactivated influenza vaccine. One entry per CDR3 protein results from TCRdb running MiXCR on the RT-PCR reads. The table records about 500,000 distinct CDR3 sequences, 16% of them present only once. The sample in question was CD4+ T cells sorted from PBMCs, obtained less than 30 months after vaccination. Receptors were obtained from a man aged 45 to 75 who received an inactivated influenza vaccine.

This clonotype was picked up many times. J is TRBJ2-7 and V is TRBV3-1; D ambiguous. Trimming left V 1 base short and J 6 bases short, with 4 bases between. CDR1 is LGHDT and CDR2 is YNNKEL in the germline V gene (reference sequence). CDR3 size: 11 residues. CDR3 loop: CASSQGTEQYF. The CDR3 DNA reads as TGTGCCAGCAGCCAAGGAACCGAGCAGTACTTC.

Ten or more counts support this clonotype. The V and J genes are TRBV14 and TRBJ2-7; 7 bases line up with TRBD2. The germline gives CDR1 SGHDN, CDR2 FVKESK. The CDR3 contains 13 residues. The V and J ends lost 4 bases and 8 bases, in that order; junction bases with no gene match: 8. Here the CDR3 reads CASSLGLPSKQYF. In DNA form, the CDR3 reads TGTGCCAGCAGCCTGGGACTACCCTCCAAGCAGTACTTC. Using reference TRBV14 and TRBJ2-7 for the parts outside the CDR3, the full variable domain is EAGVTQFPSHSVIEKGQTVTLRCDPISGHDNLYWYRRVMGKEIKFLLHFVKESKQDESGMPNNRFLAERTGGTYSTLKVQPAELEDSGVYFCASSLGLPSKQYFGPGTRLTVT.

The chain combines TRBV6-2 or TRBV6-3 with TRBJ1-1; D is unclear. Germline CDR1 and CDR2: MNHEY and SVGEGT. CDR3 length: 12 residues. Between the trimmed V and J ends, which lost 5 bases and 5 bases, there was a span of 9 bases. CDR3 sequence: CASSLPLTEAFF. The CDR3 coding sequence is TGTGCCAGCAGTCTCCCTCTTACTGAAGCTTTCTTT.

This clonotype was seen repeatedly, ten times or more. The rearrangement links TRBV5-1 to TRBJ2-7; D might be TRBD2 (6 bases). The V gene's germline CDR1 is SGHRS and CDR2 YFSETQ. CDR3 size: 14 residues. V gave up 0 bases and J gave up 2 bases, with 9 bases separating them. The CDR3 sequence: CASSLGPGAYEQYF. Here the CDR3 DNA reads TGCGCCAGCAGCTTGGGCCCGGGGGCCTACGAGCAGTACTTC.

This clonotype occurred a few times. V is TRBV12-3 or TRBV12-4 and J is TRBJ2-3; D is undetermined. The V end lost 5 bases, the J end lost 3 bases, and 18 bases lay between the germline ends. The CDR3 extends over 16 amino acids. CDR3 residues: CASSPADVLGTDTQYF. The CDR3 region has the DNA TGTGCCAGCAGTCCGGCCGACGTCCTGGGGACAGATACGCAGTATTTT.

At least ten counts were recorded for this clonotype. CDR3 DNA sequence: TGTGCCAGCAGCTTAGCGGGACAGGTAGACTACGAGCAGTACTTC. Protein: CASSLAGQVDYEQYF. The chain employs TRBV7-6 and TRBJ2-7; TRBD1 matches at 8 bases. The V gene end was trimmed by 0 bases and the J gene end by 3 bases; junction bases not matched to a gene: 4. Germline V CDR1 and CDR2: SGHVS, FNYEAQ. The CDR3 is 15 residues long.

This clonotype was counted between two and nine times. This chain joins TRBV20-1 and TRBJ2-3, with D perhaps TRBD1 (5 bases). CDR1 is DFQATT, CDR2 SNEGSKA, per germline (reference sequence). There are 11 residues in the CDR3. Trimming pared 3 bases from V and 6 bases from J, leaving 7 bases between. CDR3 bases: TGCAGTGCTAGTTACAGGGATACGCAGTATTTT. Residues: CSASYRDTQYF.

This clonotype was counted only a few times. The chain combines TRBV4-3 with TRBJ1-1, with D perhaps TRBD1 (5 bases). CDR1 and CDR2 (germline): LGHNA, YSLEER. V was clipped by 1 base and J by 2 bases, with 17 bases between them. This CDR3 contains 17 residues. The CDR3 loop is CASSQAPRGSGNTEAFF. The CDR3 DNA sequence: TGCGCCAGCAGCCAAGCCCCTCGGGGCAGCGGAAACACTGAAGCTTTCTTT.

In this sample, this clonotype turned up once. A read error may produce the germline difference seen at one junction end. The chain joins TRBV20-1 to TRBJ1-3, with D tentatively TRBD1 (6 bases). Germline loops: CDR1 DFQATT, CDR2 SNEGSKA (reference sequence). The CDR3 spans 14 residues. The CDR3 DNA sequence: TGCAGTGCCGCAATCGGGACAACTGGATACACCATATATTTT. This sequence encodes CSAAIGTTGYTIYF.

This clonotype was picked up many times. A much larger clone sits a single nucleotide away, making a read error possible. V is TRBV3-1 and J is TRBJ2-7; the D call may be TRBD1 or TRBD2 (6 bases each). V was pared by 6 bases and J by 3 bases, with 12 bases between. The CDR3 runs to 13 residues. Germline V lookup: CDR1 LGHDT, CDR2 YNNKEL (reference sequence). The CDR3 DNA sequence: TGTGCCAGCAGTCGCGGGACAAACTACGAGCAGTACTTC. Amino acids: CASSRGTNYEQYF.

This clonotype was observed a few times. V usage is TRBV20-1 and J usage is TRBJ2-2; the match to TRBD2 covers 13 bases. CDR1 and CDR2 from the germline V gene are DFQATT and SNEGSKA (reference sequence). This CDR3 has 16 residues. Trimming removed 5 bases from V and 3 bases from J; junction bases left unmatched: 6. CDR3 DNA: TGCAGTGCTGGACTAGCGGGAGTAGGGTACACCGGGGAGCTGTTTTTT. Residues: CSAGLAGVGYTGELFF.

Note on this clonotype: This clone may be a read error of a much larger clone one base away. The J gene is TRBJ2-3, the V gene TRBV11-2; D is undetermined. CDR1 and CDR2 from the germline V gene are SGHAT and FQNNGV. With 2 bases removed from V and 7 bases from J, the gap between germline ends came to 7 bases. This CDR3 has 12 residues. The CDR3 DNA reads as TGTGCCAGCAGCTTAAAAACGAATACGCAGTATTTT. Translating gives CASSLKTNTQYF.

This clonotype was found a few times. The chain combines TRBV6-1 with TRBJ1-2; the match to TRBD1 covers 7 bases. The germline CDR1 and CDR2 sequences are MNHNS and SASEGT. This CDR3 has 15 residues. V dropped 7 bases and J dropped 0; count of bases not matched to a gene: 8. Here the CDR3 DNA reads TGTGCCAGCACCTTCAGGACAGGCACTAACTATGGCTACACCTTC. This encodes CASTFRTGTNYGYTF.

V and J are TRBV6-2 or TRBV6-3 and TRBJ2-6; the D gene is possibly TRBD1 (6 bases). Germline lookup yields CDR1 MNHEY and CDR2 SVGEGT. V was cut by 5 bases and J by 1 base, with 15 bases left in between. The CDR3 runs to 17 residues. DNA for the CDR3: TGTGCCAGCAGTGATAACAGGGTTCAGTCTGGGGCCAACGTCCTGACTTTC. Translated: CASSDNRVQSGANVLTF.

This clonotype has at least ten counts. The chain has TRBV5-1 and TRBJ2-3; D is uncertain. The V gene's germline CDR1 is SGHRS and CDR2 YFSETQ. The germline V and J ends were trimmed by 2 bases and 2 bases, with 9 bases remaining between them. The CDR3 spans 14 residues. CDR3 residues: CASSLQLPTDTQYF. Here the CDR3 DNA reads TGCGCCAGCAGCTTACAGCTACCCACAGATACGCAGTATTTT. Full variable domain (outside the CDR3, taken from reference TRBV5-1 and TRBJ2-3): KAGVTQTPRYLIKTRGQQVTLSCSPISGHRSVSWYQQTPGQGLQFLFEYFSETQRNKGNFPGRFSGRQFSNSRSEMNVSTLELGDSALYLCASSLQLPTDTQYFGPGTRLTVL.

This chain links TRBV11-2 with TRBJ2-2; 7 bases agree with TRBD1. The CDR3 spans 17 residues. The V gene end was trimmed by 1 base and the J gene end by 7 bases; junction bases not matched to a gene: 12. From germline, CDR1 is SGHAT and CDR2 FQNNGV. CDR3 protein: CASSLGFGQAASGELFF. The CDR3 DNA sequence: TGTGCCAGCAGCTTAGGATTCGGACAGGCGGCCAGCGGGGAGCTGTTTTTT.